What follows is one TCR beta chain and its context. Assay: immunoSEQ multiplex PCR; the TCRdb copy retains only in-frame clones and omits some. The sample gives around 500,000 clones, about three quarters of which show up once; over 10% is in the top ten. The germline CDR1 and CDR2 sequences are MNHEY and SVGAGI. The V end lost 0 bases, the J end lost 7 bases, and 9 bases lay between the germline ends. The CDR3 covers 14 residues. Adult donors, all healthy and HIV-negative, had no recent acute infections or vaccinations. Only Caucasian adults living in Nashville, Tennessee made up the donor group. The entry originates in a study of shared clonotypes between healthy human individuals.

This sequence originates from a woman between 35 and 50 years old in good health. Some clones in this sample may be carry-over from other donors' samples. The material sequenced was PBMCs. The chain combines TRBV6-5 with TRBJ1-4; D gene uncertain. This CDR3 is CASSYSKRVEKLFF. DNA of the CDR3: TGTGCCAGCAGTTACTCGAAGAGGGTTGAAAAACTGTTTTTT.